A single sample gave rise to the 6 T cell receptor beta chains below, sequenced in a study of breast tumors, draining lymph nodes, adjacent tissues. Samples came from axillary lymph nodes draining the breast cancer. In TCRdb, the multiplex PCR reads were re-called with MiXCR into one record per CDR3 protein. This sample has 130,000 or so distinct CDR3 sequences, with around a third found just once. Sequencing was performed on axillary lymph node tissue. All receptors derive from a female donor with breast cancer. Some clones in this sample may be carry-over from other donors' samples.

As for this clonotype: One junction end disagrees with the germline gene, perhaps due to a read error. This chain joins TRBV7-9 and TRBJ2-2, with 9 bases fitting TRBD2. CDR3 length: 16 residues. Germline lookup yields CDR1 SEHNR and CDR2 FQNEAQ (reference sequence). For the CDR3, the DNA is TGTGCCAGCAGCTTAATGGCGGGGGGGAACACCGGGGAGCTGTCTTGG. This translates into CASSLMAGGNTGELSW. The full variable domain, completed using reference TRBV7-9 and TRBJ2-2, is DTGVSQNPRHKITKRGQNVTFRCDPISEHNRLYWYRQTLGQGPEFLTYFQNEAQLEKSRLLSDRFSAERPKGSFSTLEIQRTEQGDSAMYLCASSLMAGGNTGELSWGEGSRLTVL.

As concerns this clonotype: This could be a read error, since a much larger clone is one nucleotide away. This chain uses TRBV6-1 with TRBJ1-2, with D hard to call. The CDR3 covers 13 residues. Trimming shortened V by 1 base and J by 7 bases, and 10 bases separated the two germline ends. Germline CDR1 reads MNHNS; CDR2 reads SASEGT. DNA of the CDR3: TGTGCCAGCAGTGAAGTGGCCGCCTGTGGCTACACCTTC. This codes for CASSEVAACGYTF.

This clonotype was counted many times. J is TRBJ2-5 and V is TRBV5-1, with 10 bases aligning to TRBD2. This CDR3 is 17 amino acids long. Unmatched junction bases numbered 16, after V lost 6 bases and J lost 5 bases. Germline loops: CDR1 SGHRS, CDR2 YFSETQ. CDR3 nucleotides: TGCGCCAGCACTATAGCGGGGGGCCCGCAGTTTGGGGAGACCCAGTACTTC. Its protein is CASTIAGGPQFGETQYF.

This clonotype was detected a few times. A single base separates this from a much larger clone, so it may be a read error. The CDR3 is CASSQIVGNYGYTF. CDR3 in DNA: TGTGCCAGCAGTCAAATAGTCGGTAACTATGGCTACACCTTC. The chain is built from TRBV6-1 and TRBJ1-2; D gene uncertain. This CDR3 has 14 residues. V was clipped by 5 bases and J by 1 base, with 11 bases between them. CDR1 and CDR2 from the germline V gene are MNHNS and SASEGT.

This clonotype was detected ten times or more. This rearrangement joins TRBV7-3 to TRBJ2-6; no reliable D call. This CDR3 contains 15 residues. The germline gives CDR1 SGHTA, CDR2 FQGTGA. V lost 3 bases and J 4 bases, leaving 10 bases between the germline ends. CDR3 nucleotides: TGTGCCAGCAGCTTCGATCCTTCCGGGGCCAACGTCCTGACTTTC. This codes for CASSFDPSGANVLTF.

This clonotype was counted many times. CDR3 residues: CSARADMTHEQYF. The CDR3 nucleotides read TGCAGTGCTAGGGCGGACATGACCCACGAGCAGTACTTC. V is TRBV20-1 and J is TRBJ2-7; possibly TRBD1 for D (5 bases). The CDR3 has 13 amino acids. The germline gives CDR1 DFQATT, CDR2 SNEGSKA (reference sequence). V shed 3 bases and J shed 5 bases, with 14 bases lying between them.